The 5 T cell receptor beta chains in this list originate from one sample, sequenced in a study of technical replicates of blood from a few donors. Here immunoSEQ multiplex PCR was the method, and the copy in TCRdb shows in-frame clones only, minus some. The sample holds about 18,000 clones; 82% are singletons and the top ten take 10%. Material: PBMCs. All receptors derive from a human donor in good health. Some clones in this sample may be carry-over from other donors' samples.

The genes are TRBV28 and TRBJ1-5; D gene unclear. Germline CDR1 and CDR2: MDHEN and SYDVKM. Trimming took 5 bases from V and 2 from J, leaving 10 bases between them. The CDR3 is 14 amino acids. CDR3 protein: CASSGALGNQPQHF. The CDR3 nucleotides read TGTGCCAGCAGTGGTGCGTTGGGCAATCAGCCCCAGCATTTT.

V gene TRBV5-4 combines with J gene TRBJ2-5, with unresolved D. The closer fit of TRBJ2-7 to the DNA end suggests the J call may be wrong. This CDR3 is built from 15 residues. The germline V gene encodes CDR1 SGHNT and CDR2 YYREEE (reference sequence). The CDR3 sequence: CASSFGSPSSYEQYF. CDR3 DNA sequence: TGTGCCAGCAGCTTCGGTTCCCCGAGCTCCTACGAGCAGTACTTC.

V is TRBV9 and J is TRBJ1-2; 7 bases align to TRBD1. V shed 3 bases, J shed 6 bases, and the junction held 11 bases outside the gene matches. Germline CDR1 is SGDLS and CDR2 is YYNGEE. The CDR3 has 15 residues. CDR3: CASSGQGVRGHGYTF. The DNA of the CDR3 is TGTGCCAGCAGCGGGCAGGGGGTACGGGGCCATGGCTACACCTTC.

The V call is TRBV19, the J call TRBJ2-2, with 8 bases matching TRBD1. The CDR3 contains 12 residues. Per the germline V gene, CDR1 is LNHDA and CDR2 is SQIVND (reference sequence). V shed 6 bases and J 6 bases; nucleotides not matched to a gene: 0. CDR3 sequence: CASRDRAGELFF. The CDR3 coding sequence is TGTGCCAGTAGGGACAGGGCCGGGGAGCTGTTTTTT.

This clone was picked up one time. The chain uses TRBV28 and TRBJ2-7, with TRBD1 matching over 9 bases. The CDR3 extends over 14 amino acids. The V and J ends lost 6 bases and 6 bases, in that order; junction bases with no gene match: 9. Germline CDR1 reads MDHEN; CDR2 reads SYDVKM. CDR3 nucleotides: TGTGCCAGCAGACCGGGACAGGGAAGTAGCGAGCAGTACTTC. Protein sequence: CASRPGQGSSEQYF. Filled out from reference TRBV28 and TRBJ2-7, the complete variable domain reads DVKVTQSSRYLVKRTGEKVFLECVQDMDHENMFWYRQDPGLGLRLIYFSYDVKMKEKGDIPEGYSVSREKKERFSLILESASTNQTSMYLCASRPGQGSSEQYFGPGTRLTVT.